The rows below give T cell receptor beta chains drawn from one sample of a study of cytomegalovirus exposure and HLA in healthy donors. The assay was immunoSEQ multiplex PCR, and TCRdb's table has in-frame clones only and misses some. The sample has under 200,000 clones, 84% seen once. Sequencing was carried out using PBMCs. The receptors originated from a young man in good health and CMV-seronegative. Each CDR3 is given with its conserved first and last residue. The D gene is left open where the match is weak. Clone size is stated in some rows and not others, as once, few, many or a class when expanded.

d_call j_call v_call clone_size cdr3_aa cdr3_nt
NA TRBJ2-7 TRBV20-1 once CSARDSYEQYF TGCAGTGCTAGAGATAGTTACGAGCAGTACTTC
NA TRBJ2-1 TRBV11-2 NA CASSLVRGKYNEQFF TGTGCCAGCAGCTTAGTTCGGGGGAAGTACAATGAGCAGTTCTTC
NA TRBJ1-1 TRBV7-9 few CASSLNNLNTEAFF TGTGCCAGCAGCTTAAACAATTTGAACACTGAAGCTTTCTTT
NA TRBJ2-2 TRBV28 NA CASSPTGTNTGELFF TGTGCCAGCAGCCCCACCGGGACTAACACCGGGGAGCTGTTTTTT
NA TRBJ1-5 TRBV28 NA CASSEGGPNQPQHF TGTGCCAGCAGTGAGGGAGGGCCCAATCAGCCCCAGCATTTT
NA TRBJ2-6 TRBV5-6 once CASSLGVSSGANVLTF TGTGCCAGCAGCTTGGGCGTGAGCTCTGGGGCCAACGTCCTGACTTTC
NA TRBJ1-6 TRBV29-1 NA CSVETGPNSPLHF TGCAGCGTAGAGACAGGCCCTAATTCACCCCTCCACTTT
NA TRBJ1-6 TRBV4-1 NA CASSQDGQKSFSYNSPLHF TGCGCCAGCAGCCAAGACGGACAGAAAAGCTTCTCCTATAATTCACCCCTCCACTTT
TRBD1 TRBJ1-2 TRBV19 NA CASSISDRGFYGYTF TGTGCCAGTAGTATTTCGGACAGGGGGTTCTATGGCTACACCTTC
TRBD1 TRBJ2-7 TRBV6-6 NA CASRPDRAYSYEQYF TGTGCCAGCAGACCGGACAGGGCCTACTCCTACGAGCAGTACTTC
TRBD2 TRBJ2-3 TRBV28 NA CASSLIAGAGTQYF TGTGCCAGCAGTTTAATAGCGGGGGCAGGTACGCAGTATTTT
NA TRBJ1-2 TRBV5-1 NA CASSPGQLLYGYTF TGCGCCAGCAGCCCCGGACAGCTCCTCTATGGCTACACCTTC
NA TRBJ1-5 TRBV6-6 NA CASSQTGRQPQHF TGTGCCAGCAGTCAGACAGGCCGTCAGCCCCAGCATTTT
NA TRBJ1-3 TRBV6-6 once CASTATVSGNTIYF TGTGCCAGCACCGCGACAGTCTCTGGAAACACCATATATTTT
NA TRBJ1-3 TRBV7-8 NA CASSPGYSSGNTIYF TGTGCCAGCAGCCCAGGATACAGCTCTGGAAACACCATATATTTT
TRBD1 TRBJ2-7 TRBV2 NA CASRGQGSYEQYF TGTGCCAGCAGGGGACAGGGGTCCTACGAGCAGTACTTC
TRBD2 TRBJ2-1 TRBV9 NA CASSGDSGRLGNEQFF TGTGCCAGCAGCGGAGATAGCGGGAGATTGGGCAATGAGCAGTTCTTC
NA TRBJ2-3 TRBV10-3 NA CATGQPTSTDTQYF TGTGCCACAGGACAGCCTACTAGCACAGATACGCAGTATTTT
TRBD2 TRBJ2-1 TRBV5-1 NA CASSPPGLAGLTNEQFF TGCGCCAGCAGCCCCCCGGGACTAGCGGGTCTGACCAATGAGCAGTTCTTC
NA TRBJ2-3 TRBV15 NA CATRARPAGTDTQYF TGTGCCACCAGGGCTAGACCCGCAGGCACAGATACGCAGTATTTT
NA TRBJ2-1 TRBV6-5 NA CASTRSNEQFF TGTGCCAGCACCCGTAGCAATGAGCAGTTCTTC
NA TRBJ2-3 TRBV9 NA CASSSLAGPDTQYF TGTGCCAGCAGCTCTCTCGCGGGGCCAGATACGCAGTATTTT
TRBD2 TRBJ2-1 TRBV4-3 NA CASSQSGGFSYNEQFF TGCGCCAGCAGCCAAAGCGGGGGATTCTCCTACAATGAGCAGTTCTTC
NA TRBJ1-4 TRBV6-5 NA CASSGEQESNEKLFF TGTGCCAGCAGTGGCGAACAGGAATCTAATGAAAAACTGTTTTTT
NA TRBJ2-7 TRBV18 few CASSPSGGTADLYEQYF TGTGCCAGCTCACCAAGTGGCGGAACAGCGGACCTTTACGAGCAGTACTTC
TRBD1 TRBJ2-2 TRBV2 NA CASRVPGTGGIGELFF TGTGCCAGCAGAGTCCCCGGGACAGGGGGGATCGGGGAGCTGTTTTTT
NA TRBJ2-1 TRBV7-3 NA CASRLGGGRSYNEQFF TGTGCCAGCAGGCTTGGCGGGGGCCGATCCTACAATGAGCAGTTCTTC
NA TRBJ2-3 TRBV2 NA CASRRDLYTDTQYF TGTGCCAGCAGGCGGGACTTATACACAGATACGCAGTATTTT
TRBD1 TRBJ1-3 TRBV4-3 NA CASSHDRTGAGNTIYF TGCGCCAGCAGCCACGACCGGACAGGCGCGGGAAACACCATATATTTT
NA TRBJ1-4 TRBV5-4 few CASSLRSSEDEKLFF TGTGCCAGCAGCTTGAGGTCGTCAGAGGATGAAAAACTGTTTTTT
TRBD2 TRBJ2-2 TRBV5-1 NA CASSDGLAGTGELFF TGCGCCAGCAGCGACGGCCTAGCGGGCACCGGGGAGCTGTTTTTT
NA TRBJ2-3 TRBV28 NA CASLGGLYNTQYF TGTGCCAGCTTGGGGGGGCTTTACAATACGCAGTATTTT
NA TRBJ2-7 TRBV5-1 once CASSSIHSVPYEQYF TGCGCCAGCAGCTCCATCCACAGTGTTCCCTACGAGCAGTACTTC
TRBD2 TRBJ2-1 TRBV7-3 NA CASSFGLAELQFF TGTGCCAGCAGCTTTGGCCTAGCGGAGCTGCAGTTCTTC
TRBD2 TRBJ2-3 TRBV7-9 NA CASGASGSTDTQYF TGTGCCAGCGGGGCTAGCGGTAGCACAGATACGCAGTATTTT
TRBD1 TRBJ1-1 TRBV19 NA CASNPTGTGDTEAFF TGTGCCAGCAATCCCACCGGGACAGGGGACACTGAAGCTTTCTTT
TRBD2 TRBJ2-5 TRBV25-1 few CASSAGGETQYF TGTGCCAGCAGTGCGGGGGGAGAGACCCAGTACTTC
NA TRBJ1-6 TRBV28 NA CASTLKGDSPLHF TGTGCCAGCACCTTAAAGGGAGATTCACCCCTCCACTTT